These 9 T cell receptor beta chains originate from one sample sequenced in a study of low-dose radiotherapy and immunotherapy resistance in tumors. TRAV- and TRBV-specific primers primed first-strand cDNA, covering alpha and beta chains. The TCRs were subjected to amplification over approximately 19 PCR cycles employing a constant-region primer in conjunction with a V-primer adapter. MiXCR, run by TCRdb on the reads, gives a single entry per CDR3 protein. The sample consists of 8,800 or so distinct CDR3 sequences, around 72% of them appearing once. These TCRs come from a human donor with advanced metastatic prostate, ovarian, gallbladder or colorectal cancer (not recorded which). This table probably holds off-target reads from a library built for another chain.

The chain recombines TRBV28 with TRBJ2-3, with D possibly TRBD2 on 6 matching bases. V was shortened by 3 bases and J by 1 base, with 8 bases between the two germline ends. CDR3 length: 14 residues. CDR1 MDHEN and CDR2 SYDVKM come from the germline V gene. CDR3 in amino acids: CASSFGGGTDTQYF. The CDR3 DNA reads as TGTGCCAGCAGTTTTGGCGGGGGCACAGATACGCAGTATTTT.

V gene TRBV2 combines with J gene TRBJ1-4, with 8 bases aligning to TRBD1. This CDR3 region has 15 residues. Germline V gives CDR1 SNHLY, CDR2 FYNNEI. Trimming took 0 bases from V and 8 from J; bases not matched to a gene: 5. CDR3 nucleotide sequence: TGTGCCAGCAGTGAAGCGAGCAGGGGGCAAGAAAAACTGTTTTTT. This encodes CASSEASRGQEKLFF.

The chain employs TRBV20-1 and TRBJ1-1, with D perhaps TRBD1 (5 bases). Germline V gene data show CDR1 as DFQATT and CDR2 as SNEGSKA (reference sequence). The length of the CDR3 is 17 residues. V was trimmed by 0 bases and J by 4 bases, leaving 21 bases between them. CDR3 bases: TGCAGTGCTAGAGATCGAGGTGGGGGACGATCAATCACTGAAGCTTTCTTT. It specifies CSARDRGGGRSITEAFF.

This clonotype was detected a few times. The chain joins TRBV15 to TRBJ2-1; 8 nucleotides agree with TRBD1. CDR1 and CDR2 from the germline V gene are LNHNV and YYDKDF (reference sequence). The CDR3 consists of 15 residues. The V segment lost 5 bases and the J segment 0 bases; nucleotides outside the gene matches: 3. Here the CDR3 reads CATSRGQDSYNEQFF. CDR3 in DNA: TGTGCCACCAGCCGGGGACAGGACTCCTACAATGAGCAGTTCTTC.

This clonotype has just a few counts. This chain connects TRBV4-3 to TRBJ2-7; TRBD1 is a possible D gene (5 bases). Germline V gene lookup returns CDR1 LGHNA and CDR2 YSLEER. CDR3 length: 15 residues. Trimming took 0 bases from V and 2 from J, leaving 11 bases between them. CDR3 loop: CASSQEGAAAYEQYF. The CDR3 DNA sequence: TGCGCCAGCAGCCAAGAAGGGGCAGCAGCCTACGAGCAGTACTTC.

To note about this clonotype: Mismatch with germline at one junction end may stem from a read error. This chain joins TRBV5-3 and TRBJ2-3; D unresolved. TRBV5-3 qualifies as an ORF whose function is uncertain. The CDR3 totals 15 residues. This CDR3 reads CASSLDGVSVDTQYF. The CDR3 DNA sequence: TGTGCCAGCAGCTTAGATGGGGTATCGGTGGATACGCAGTATTTT.

The chain uses TRBV4-1 and TRBJ1-4, with 11 nucleotides matching TRBD1. Germline V gene lookup returns CDR1 MGHRA and CDR2 YSYEKL. J lost 7 bases, V lost 5 bases, and 6 bases had no gene match. The CDR3 sequence is 15 residues long. The CDR3 sequence: CASSNGDRGVEKLFF. In DNA, the CDR3 is TGCGCCAGCAGCAACGGGGACAGGGGGGTTGAAAAACTGTTTTTT.

The chain is built from TRBV5-5 and TRBJ2-1; no firm D call. This CDR3 has 15 residues. Germline V gene lookup returns CDR1 SGHKS and CDR2 YYEKEE (reference sequence). V lost 4 bases and J 2 bases, leaving 13 bases between the germline ends. In nucleotides, the CDR3 is TGTGCCAGCAGCCCTCTGGCAGAGACCTACAATGAGCAGTTCTTC. Translation: CASSPLAETYNEQFF. The entire variable domain, with the rest obtained from reference TRBV5-5 and TRBJ2-1, is as follows: DAGVTQSPTHLIKTRGQQVTLRCSPISGHKSVSWYQQVLGQGPQFIFQYYEKEERGRGNFPDRFSARQFPNYSSELNVNALLLGDSALYLCASSPLAETYNEQFFGPGTRLTVL.

The count of this clonotype is one. The chain carries TRBV10-3 and TRBJ2-1, with a tentative D call TRBD2 (6 bases). The germline V gene encodes CDR1 ENHRY and CDR2 SYGVKD. There are 13 residues in the CDR3. V lost 10 bases and J lost 1, with 11 bases in between. CDR3 sequence (DNA): TGTGCCAGCACGGGAGTATCCTACAATGAGCAGTTCTTC. Protein product: CASTGVSYNEQFF.